These 13 T cell receptor beta chains were sequenced from one sample in a study of blood T cell repertoires in COVID-19. TCRdb's copy holds only in-frame clones and misses some; the assay was immunoSEQ multiplex PCR. The sample lists 50,000 to 80,000 clones; about 86% were seen once. Sequencing was done on a sample of peripheral blood. The receptor source for this set is a man in his fifties with active COVID-19.

The rearrangement joins TRBV20-1 to TRBJ2-1; D might be TRBD2 (6 bases). V gave up 0 bases and J gave up 12 bases, with 9 bases separating them. The CDR3 is made up of 11 amino acids. CDR1 and CDR2 (germline): DFQATT, SNEGSKA (reference sequence). The DNA for the CDR3 is TGCAGTGCTAGAGAAGGAGGGAGGCAGTTCTTC. Protein product: CSAREGGRQFF.

This clone has only one observation. The chain has TRBV2 and TRBJ2-6; maybe TRBD1 (5 bases). V lost 9 bases and J lost 4, with 10 bases in between. There are 13 residues in the CDR3. Germline loops: CDR1 SNHLY, CDR2 FYNNEI. CDR3 bases: TGTGCCAGTGCAGGGTCAGGGGCCAACGTCCTGACTTTC. Protein sequence: CASAGSGANVLTF.

The V gene is TRBV10-3, the J gene TRBJ1-3; D uncertain. This CDR3 has 13 amino acids. V lost 10 bases and J lost 2, with 12 bases in between. CDR1 and CDR2 from the germline V gene are ENHRY and SYGVKD. In DNA, the CDR3 is TGTGCCACTGGGGAGGTCCCTGGAAACACCATATATTTT. Protein product: CATGEVPGNTIYF.

The chain has TRBV20-1 and TRBJ2-1, with TRBD2 identical over 8 bases. The germline gives CDR1 DFQATT, CDR2 SNEGSKA (reference sequence). The J segment lost 7 bases and the V segment lost 7 bases, leaving 3 bases of the junction unmatched. This CDR3 is built from 11 residues. CDR3 sequence reads: CSVGRGNEQFF. The CDR3 DNA reads as TGCAGTGTCGGGAGGGGGAATGAGCAGTTCTTC.

This chain uses TRBV18 with TRBJ1-1; weak D call: TRBD1 (6 bases). CDR1 KGHSH and CDR2 LQKENI come from the germline V gene. V was trimmed by 3 bases and J by 0 bases, leaving 11 bases between them. The CDR3 totals 15 residues. The CDR3 nucleotides are TGTGCCAGCTCACCCGGAGGGGGGGTGAACACTGAAGCTTTCTTT. Protein: CASSPGGGVNTEAFF.

The V gene is TRBV7-3, the J gene TRBJ2-3; D gene ambiguous. Germline V gives CDR1 SGHTA, CDR2 FQGTGA. This CDR3 spans 13 amino acids. V lost 5 bases, J lost 1 base, and 7 bases lay in between. In DNA, the CDR3 is TGTGCCAGCAGCCCGCAGGGCACAGATACGCAGTATTTT. Translating gives CASSPQGTDTQYF.

The CDR3 spells CASSPGGAGNSPLHF. The DNA for the CDR3 is TGTGCCAGCAGCCCTGGCGGGGCGGGGAATTCACCCCTCCACTTT. The J gene is TRBJ1-6, the V gene TRBV5-4; maybe TRBD1 (5 bases). The CDR3 extends over 15 amino acids. Per the germline V gene, CDR1 is SGHNT and CDR2 is YYREEE (reference sequence). Deletions cut 4 bases from V and 7 bases from J, with 15 bases between.

The sample holds one count of this clone. This chain joins TRBV7-3 and TRBJ2-2; D call uncertain. This CDR3 has 13 amino acids. V lost 1 base, J lost 7 bases, and 7 bases lay in between. In germline, CDR1 is SGHTA, CDR2 FQGTGA. This CDR3 reads CASSLIASGELFF. CDR3 coding DNA: TGTGCCAGCAGCTTAATAGCTAGCGGGGAGCTGTTTTTT.

A word on this clone: One end of the junction varies from germline; a read error may be responsible. This chain uses TRBV7-3 with TRBJ2-7; a weak D match, TRBD2 (6 bases). This CDR3 has 16 amino acids. Germline assignment: CDR1 SGHTA and CDR2 FQGTGA. The CDR3 loop is CASSLTGTGPLHEQYF. CDR3 nucleotides: TGTGCCAGCAGCCTAACCGGGACTGGCCCCCTCCACGAGCAGTACTTC.

The chain carries TRBV5-8 and TRBJ2-7, with no clear D. Germline CDR1 and CDR2: SGHTS and YDEGEE. V was clipped by 5 bases and J by 7 bases, with 16 bases between them. The CDR3 totals 13 residues. The DNA for the CDR3 is TGTGCCAGCAGAGCTAGTTCCCTTAGGGAGCAGTACGTC. It yields the protein CASRASSLREQYV.

The J gene is TRBJ1-1, the V gene TRBV5-1; 12 nucleotides line up with TRBD1. V shed 5 bases, J shed 4 bases, and the junction held 6 bases outside the gene matches. This CDR3 contains 15 residues. Looked up from germline, CDR1 is SGHRS and CDR2 is YFSETQ. CDR3 residues: CASSPGQGARTEAFF. The CDR3 region has the DNA TGCGCCAGCAGTCCGGGACAGGGGGCGCGCACTGAAGCTTTCTTT. The full variable domain, its missing parts supplied by reference TRBV5-1 and TRBJ1-1, is KAGVTQTPRYLIKTRGQQVTLSCSPISGHRSVSWYQQTPGQGLQFLFEYFSETQRNKGNFPGRFSGRQFSNSRSEMNVSTLELGDSALYLCASSPGQGARTEAFFGQGTRLTVV.

The chain combines TRBV11-3 with TRBJ2-1, with 10 positions matching TRBD1. Germline loops: CDR1 SGHNT, CDR2 YENEEA. The junction had 12 bases not matched to a gene; V was cut back by 4 bases and J by 9 bases. This CDR3 spans 16 amino acids. The CDR3 reads CASSSGLGTGETEQFF. The CDR3 nucleotides are TGTGCCAGCAGCTCCGGACTCGGGACAGGGGAAACTGAGCAGTTCTTC.

V is TRBV11-2 and J is TRBJ2-6, with D perhaps TRBD1 (6 bases). This CDR3 region has 18 residues. Germline values: CDR1 SGHAT, CDR2 FQNNGV. The V end lost 1 base, the J end lost 2 bases, and 15 bases lay between the germline ends. In DNA, the CDR3 is TGTGCCAGCAGCTTAGGGGGGACATCTTTCGCTGGGGCCAACGTCCTGACTTTC. Protein sequence: CASSLGGTSFAGANVLTF. Drawing the rest from reference TRBV11-2 and TRBJ2-6, the complete variable domain is EAGVAQSPRYKIIEKRQSVAFWCNPISGHATLYWYQQILGQGPKLLIQFQNNGVVDDSQLPKDRFSAERLKGVDSTLKIQPAKLEDSAVYLCASSLGGTSFAGANVLTFGAGSRLTVL.